These T cell receptor beta chains were read from a single sample in a study of CD8 T cells in Susac syndrome. TCRdb analysed the immunoSEQ multiplex PCR reads with MiXCR anew, one entry per CDR3 protein. The sample includes around 59,000 distinct CDR3 sequences, more than 90% of them seen just once. Sequences were obtained from CD8+ T cells from PBMCs. All receptors derive from a human donor in good health. The CDR3 runs from the conserved cysteine through the conserved F or W. Each record gives: CDR3 DNA, CDR3 protein, clone size, V gene, J gene, CDR3 length, D gene. D genes are given only for firm matches. Part of the rows lack a size; the others show once, few, many or a class for expanded clones.

TGTGCCAGCTCACCCGACAGGGCTACCTACAATGAGCAGTTCTTC	CASSPDRATYNEQFF	-	TRBV18	TRBJ2-1	15	TRBD1
TGTGCCAGCAGCCCCTACAGGGGGCCTTCCTACGAGCAGTACTTC	CASSPYRGPSYEQYF	-	TRBV7-2	TRBJ2-7	15	TRBD1
TGCAGTGCTAGAGTATGGGGACAGGGGGCTTACGAGCAGTACTTC	CSARVWGQGAYEQYF	-	TRBV20-1	TRBJ2-7	15	TRBD1
TGTGCCAGCCGGACAGGGGGCTCCTATGGCTACACCTTC	CASRTGGSYGYTF	-	TRBV3-1	TRBJ1-2	13	TRBD1
TGTGCCAGCAGTTTACCCTCCGGGACGGCTAATAATTCACCCCTCCACTTT	CASSLPSGTANNSPLHF	-	TRBV28	TRBJ1-6	17	-
TGCGCCAGCAGCCTTTATTTGAGCTCTGGGGCCAACGTCCTGACTTTC	CASSLYLSSGANVLTF	-	TRBV4-1	TRBJ2-6	16	-
TGTGCCACCAGCAGAATCTTGTCCCCCGGGGAGGATGAGCAGTTCTTC	CATSRILSPGEDEQFF	-	TRBV15	TRBJ2-1	16	-
TGTGCCAGCGGCACGAAGTTACAAGAGACCCAGTACTTC	CASGTKLQETQYF	-	TRBV6-6	TRBJ2-5	13	-
TGCAGTGCTACCCCTGCCCATGAGCAGTTCTTC	CSATPAHEQFF	-	TRBV20-1	TRBJ2-1	11	-
TGTGCCAGCAGTCCCTCCCTGAAGGGGACCTACGAGCAGTACTTC	CASSPSLKGTYEQYF	-	TRBV27	TRBJ2-7	15	-
TGCGCCAGCAGCCAAGAGTCTGGCGCAGATACGCAGTATTTT	CASSQESGADTQYF	-	TRBV4-1	TRBJ2-3	14	-
TGCGCCAGCAGTCCTCCGCTAGCGGGGGGACTCAATGAGCAGTTCTTC	CASSPPLAGGLNEQFF	once	TRBV10-2	TRBJ2-1	16	TRBD2
TGTGCCAGCAGCCACGACGGATACAATCAGCCCCAGCATTTT	CASSHDGYNQPQHF	-	TRBV11-2	TRBJ1-5	14	-
TGTGCCACCAGCAGAGATGGGTACAGCTACGAGCAGTACTTC	CATSRDGYSYEQYF	-	TRBV15	TRBJ2-7	14	-
TGTGCCAGCAGTTTGGGGCAAATTGGAAACACCATATATTTT	CASSLGQIGNTIYF	once	TRBV28	TRBJ1-3	14	-
TGTGCCAGCAGTTACGGGGGTCTTGGGAGAAAAACTGAAGCTTTCTTT	CASSYGGLGRKTEAFF	-	TRBV6-2/TRBV6-3	TRBJ1-1	16	-
TGTGCCAGCAGCCAAGGTGGGACCTCGACCCAAGAAAAACTGTTTTTT	CASSQGGTSTQEKLFF	-	TRBV14	TRBJ1-4	16	-